The next 28 T cell receptor beta chains were all read from a single sample in a study of cytotoxic CD8 clonotypes in ibrutinib-treated CLL. Here immunoSEQ multiplex PCR was the method, and the copy in TCRdb shows in-frame clones only, minus some. There are 60,000 to 75,000 clones in the sample; 90% occur only once, and approximately 3% lies in the top ten. Sequenced material: PBMCs, taken after 12 months of ibrutinib treatment. The origin of the receptors is a human donor with chronic lymphocytic leukemia.

The rearrangement joins TRBV4-1 to TRBJ1-4; D gene uncertain. Trimming took off 0 bases at V and 3 bases at J, with 11 bases between the two ends. Per the germline V gene, CDR1 is MGHRA and CDR2 is YSYEKL. The CDR3 is 16 residues long. The CDR3 sequence is CASSQEIARANEKLFF. CDR3 bases: TGCGCCAGCAGCCAAGAAATAGCGCGTGCTAATGAAAAACTGTTTTTT.

The chain has TRBV27 and TRBJ2-1; 7 positions agree with TRBD1. The germline gives CDR1 MNHEY, CDR2 SMNVEV (reference sequence). The J segment lost 0 bases and the V segment lost 6 bases, leaving 2 bases of the junction unmatched. The CDR3 totals 14 residues. The CDR3 DNA follows: TGTGCCAGCAGAGGGACAGACTCCTACAATGAGCAGTTCTTC. Protein sequence: CASRGTDSYNEQFF.

This sequence joins TRBV5-1 and TRBJ2-7, with 11 positions matching TRBD2. Germline trimming cut 5 bases from V and 1 base from J; bases unmatched to any gene: 5. The CDR3 covers 15 residues. Germline V gene lookup returns CDR1 SGHRS and CDR2 YFSETQ. CDR3 sequence (DNA): TGCGCCAGCAGTTTAGCGGGAGGGCCTTCCTACGAGCAGTACTTC. Translated, it gives CASSLAGGPSYEQYF. Filled out from reference TRBV5-1 and TRBJ2-7, the complete variable domain reads KAGVTQTPRYLIKTRGQQVTLSCSPISGHRSVSWYQQTPGQGLQFLFEYFSETQRNKGNFPGRFSGRQFSNSRSEMNVSTLELGDSALYLCASSLAGGPSYEQYFGPGTRLTVT.

The rearrangement links TRBV10-1 to TRBJ2-1; no clear D gene. The V gene's germline CDR1 is WNHNN and CDR2 SYGVQD (reference sequence). V was shortened by 6 bases and J by 13 bases, with 16 bases between the two germline ends. The CDR3 consists of 12 residues. CDR3 loop: CASSPVTGPQFF. In nucleotides, the CDR3 is TGCGCCAGCAGCCCAGTTACGGGCCCACAGTTCTTC.

The chain links TRBV11-3 to TRBJ1-1, with 7 positions matching TRBD1. The ends lost 5 bases at V and 6 bases at J; junction bases unmatched: 9. Germline V gives CDR1 SGHNT, CDR2 YENEEA. This CDR3 is built from 14 residues. For the CDR3, the DNA is TGTGCCAGCAGCCGGGACAGTGGTTATCCTGAAGCTTTCTTT. The encoded protein is CASSRDSGYPEAFF.

The chain employs TRBV2 and TRBJ2-1; D uncertain. The CDR3 sequence is 11 residues long. Germline CDR1 SNHLY, CDR2 FYNNEI. V gave up 6 bases and J gave up 12 bases, with 12 bases separating them. The CDR3 region has the DNA TGTGCCAGCAGCCCTCATTTGGGGCAGTTCTTC. Protein product: CASSPHLGQFF.

The chain carries TRBV7-9 and TRBJ2-7; D ambiguous. The CDR3 totals 12 residues. Trimming pared 6 bases from V and 1 base from J, leaving 7 bases between. Germline CDR1 is SEHNR and CDR2 is FQNEAQ (reference sequence). CDR3 sequence reads: CASSSSSYEQYF. The CDR3 DNA follows: TGTGCCAGCAGTTCTAGTTCCTACGAGCAGTACTTC.

This clone appeared once. The gene calls are TRBV19 and TRBJ2-2; D uncertain. The CDR3 covers 11 residues. The germline V gene has CDR1 LNHDA and CDR2 SQIVND (reference sequence). Trimming left V 3 bases short and J 5 bases short, with 1 base between. The CDR3 DNA is TGTGCCAGTAGTATTACCGGGGAGCTGTTTTTT. Its translation: CASSITGELFF.

The V and J genes are TRBV6-5 and TRBJ2-1, with D tentatively TRBD1 (6 bases). Per the germline V gene, CDR1 is MNHEY and CDR2 is SVGAGI. V shed 0 bases and J shed 7 bases, with 13 bases lying between them. The CDR3 spans 15 residues. As DNA, the CDR3 is TGTGCCAGCAGTTACTCTTTTTATAGGGGGAATGAGCAGTTCTTC. Translating gives CASSYSFYRGNEQFF.

The rearrangement uses TRBV19 and TRBJ2-6; D unclear. V was trimmed by 9 bases and J by 0 bases, leaving 6 bases between them. Germline V CDR1 and CDR2: LNHDA, SQIVND (reference sequence). This CDR3 contains 13 residues. DNA of the CDR3: TGTGCCAGCCGGAACTCTGGGGCCAACGTCCTGACTTTC. It codes for CASRNSGANVLTF.

The chain recombines TRBV4-2 with TRBJ2-7; tentatively, D is TRBD1 (6 bases). CDR1 is LGHNA, CDR2 YNFKEQ, per germline. This CDR3 has 18 residues. Trimming pared 2 bases from V and 6 bases from J, leaving 26 bases between. Here the CDR3 reads CASSQLLGVPGTLPEQYF. DNA for the CDR3: TGTGCCAGCAGCCAATTATTGGGGGTGCCCGGGACACTCCCCGAGCAGTACTTC.

The chain recombines TRBV19 with TRBJ1-3, with a weak D call TRBD1 (5 bases). The CDR3 consists of 17 residues. CDR1 LNHDA and CDR2 SQIVND come from the germline V gene (reference sequence). The germline V and J ends were trimmed by 3 bases and 0 bases, with 15 bases remaining between them. CDR3 in DNA: TGTGCCAGTAGTATTACGAGACAGACGTACTCTGGAAACACCATATATTTT. Protein: CASSITRQTYSGNTIYF.

The V call is TRBV20-1, the J call TRBJ1-4; D unclear. V was shortened by 3 bases and J by 14 bases, with 13 bases between the two germline ends. Germline V gene sequence: CDR1 DFQATT, CDR2 SNEGSKA (reference sequence). The CDR3 covers 11 residues. The CDR3 sequence: CSARFRGVLFF. The CDR3 bases are TGCAGTGCTAGGTTTCGCGGGGTCCTGTTTTTT.

This chain joins TRBV19 and TRBJ2-1; D is uncertain. V lost 2 bases, J lost 7 bases, and 18 bases lay in between. Germline V lookup: CDR1 LNHDA, CDR2 SQIVND (reference sequence). CDR3 size: 16 residues. The CDR3 loop reads CASSIRPPPWLNEQFF. Here the CDR3 DNA reads TGTGCCAGTAGTATACGCCCCCCACCCTGGCTGAATGAGCAGTTCTTC.

The V gene is TRBV19, the J gene TRBJ1-1; 7 positions agree with TRBD1. The trim removed 4 bases at V and 0 bases at J, leaving 11 bases unmatched. This CDR3 region has 17 residues. Germline CDR1 LNHDA, CDR2 SQIVND (reference sequence). CDR3 amino acids: CASSTYRGDGMNTEAFF. CDR3 bases: TGTGCCAGTAGTACCTACAGGGGCGACGGGATGAACACTGAAGCTTTCTTT. The full variable domain, rest sourced from reference TRBV19 and TRBJ1-1, is DGGITQSPKYLFRKEGQNVTLSCEQNLNHDAMYWYRQDPGQGLRLIYYSQIVNDFQKGDIAEGYSVSREKKESFPLTVTSAQKNPTAFYLCASSTYRGDGMNTEAFFGQGTRLTVV.

The V and J genes are TRBV15 and TRBJ1-3; D remains ambiguous. The germline CDR1 and CDR2 sequences are LNHNV and YYDKDF (reference sequence). The CDR3 spans 13 residues. V dropped 5 bases and J dropped 4 bases, with 9 bases sitting between them. Here the CDR3 reads CATSYPGGNTIYF. CDR3 DNA sequence: TGTGCCACCAGCTATCCGGGGGGAAACACCATATATTTT.

The chain employs TRBV29-1 and TRBJ2-5, with 7 bases matching TRBD1. The CDR3 is made up of 13 amino acids. Trimming at V came to 8 bases and at J to 5 bases, leaving 11 bases not matched to a gene. Germline V lookup: CDR1 SQVTM, CDR2 ANQGSEA. The CDR3 is CSIVGQTGETQYF. CDR3 nucleotides: TGCAGCATAGTGGGACAGACGGGGGAGACCCAGTACTTC.

The chain carries TRBV9 and TRBJ1-5, with D unresolved. CDR1 and CDR2 (germline): SGDLS, YYNGEE. Trimming shortened V by 2 bases and J by 14 bases, and 5 bases separated the two germline ends. CDR3 size: 9 residues. The CDR3 DNA follows: TGTGCCAGCAGCGTTTTCGAGCATTTT. Its translation: CASSVFEHF.

The chain employs TRBV5-6 and TRBJ2-5, with 9 positions matching TRBD2. Trimming took 4 bases from V and 8 from J; bases not matched to a gene: 12. Germline loops: CDR1 SGHDT, CDR2 YYEEEE. The CDR3 contains 15 residues. As DNA, the CDR3 is TGTGCCAGCAGCACGAACCTAGCGGGGCGTTTTACCCAGTACTTC. This sequence encodes CASSTNLAGRFTQYF.

There are a few counts of this clone. The J gene is TRBJ2-7, the V gene TRBV7-8, with D uncertain. The V gene lost 5 bases and the J gene lost 0 bases, with 11 bases spanning the gap. The CDR3 runs to 14 residues. Germline CDR1 is SGHVS and CDR2 is FQNEAQ. CDR3 nucleotides: TGTGCCAGCAGCCCCGGCAGGTTCTCCTACGAGCAGTACTTC. Protein: CASSPGRFSYEQYF.

The chain uses TRBV27 and TRBJ2-1; 7 nucleotides line up with TRBD2. The CDR3 spans 16 residues. V lost 2 bases to trimming and J lost 9 bases; unmatched junction nucleotides: 13. CDR1 is MNHEY and CDR2 is SMNVEV in the germline V gene (reference sequence). The CDR3 DNA follows: TGTGCCAGCAGTTTAGCACCGGGACCCCCGGGAGGTGAGCAGTTCTTC. This translates into CASSLAPGPPGGEQFF.

The chain has TRBV11-2 and TRBJ2-7; 9 bases match TRBD2. This CDR3 contains 15 residues. The trim removed 5 bases at V and 0 bases at J, leaving 5 bases unmatched. CDR1 and CDR2 from the germline V gene are SGHAT and FQNNGV. As DNA, the CDR3 is TGTGCCAGCAGCGCACATAGCGGGAGCTCCTACGAGCAGTACTTC. It translates to CASSAHSGSSYEQYF.

The rearrangement links TRBV7-3 to TRBJ1-5; TRBD1 agrees at 7 bases. This CDR3 contains 16 residues. Unmatched junction bases numbered 6, after V lost 2 bases and J lost 2 bases. Germline-derived CDR1 and CDR2 are SGHTA and FQGTGA. The CDR3 loop reads CASSLPGGNGNQPQHF. In DNA form, the CDR3 reads TGTGCCAGCAGCTTACCAGGGGGTAACGGCAATCAGCCCCAGCATTTT. Full variable domain (missing parts from reference TRBV7-3 and TRBJ1-5): GAGVSQTPSNKVTEKGKYVELRCDPISGHTALYWYRQSLGQGPEFLIYFQGTGAADDSGLPNDRFFAVRPEGSVSTLKIQRTERGDSAVYLCASSLPGGNGNQPQHFGDGTRLSIL.

The J gene is TRBJ1-4, the V gene TRBV28; a possible D gene is TRBD1 (5 bases). Per germline, CDR1 MDHEN and CDR2 SYDVKM. This CDR3 is built from 15 residues. Trimming shortened V by 2 bases and J by 7 bases, and 14 bases separated the two germline ends. CDR3 DNA sequence: TGTGCCAGCAGTTTAGGGGGGGTTTCGGTTGAAAAACTGTTTTTT. It codes for CASSLGGVSVEKLFF.

This clone was counted a single time. This chain joins TRBV7-9 and TRBJ2-5, with 14 bases lining up with TRBD2. The CDR3 is 16 amino acids. V lost 5 bases, J lost 6 bases, and 8 bases stayed unmatched. Germline values: CDR1 SEHNR, CDR2 FQNEAQ (reference sequence). Here the CDR3 reads CASSLEGTSGRKTQYF. As DNA, the CDR3 is TGTGCCAGCAGCCTAGAAGGGACTAGCGGGAGAAAGACCCAGTACTTC.

The chain combines TRBV6-1 with TRBJ2-4, with D unclear. V was clipped by 5 bases and J by 8 bases, with 10 bases between them. The germline CDR1 and CDR2 sequences are MNHNS and SASEGT. This CDR3 has 12 residues. The CDR3 region is CASSPDLYIQYF. The CDR3 DNA reads as TGTGCCAGCAGTCCCGACCTGTACATTCAGTACTTC.

This clone has a single count. The chain joins TRBV10-3 to TRBJ2-6, with D perhaps matching TRBD1 or TRBD2 (5 bases each). V gave up 8 bases and J gave up 0 bases, with 14 bases separating them. This CDR3 is built from 16 residues. CDR1 and CDR2 from the germline V gene are ENHRY and SYGVKD. In nucleotides, the CDR3 is TGTGCCATCTCGAGGGACGGCTCCTCTGGGGCCAACGTCCTGACTTTC. Its protein is CAISRDGSSGANVLTF.

The rearrangement links TRBV27 to TRBJ2-7; D gene uncertain. V was pared by 5 bases and J by 0 bases, with 8 bases between. CDR1 and CDR2 from the germline V gene are MNHEY and SMNVEV (reference sequence). CDR3 length: 13 amino acids. The CDR3 DNA sequence: TGTGCCAGCAGTCCTAGGAGCTCCTACGAGCAGTACTTC. This codes for CASSPRSSYEQYF.